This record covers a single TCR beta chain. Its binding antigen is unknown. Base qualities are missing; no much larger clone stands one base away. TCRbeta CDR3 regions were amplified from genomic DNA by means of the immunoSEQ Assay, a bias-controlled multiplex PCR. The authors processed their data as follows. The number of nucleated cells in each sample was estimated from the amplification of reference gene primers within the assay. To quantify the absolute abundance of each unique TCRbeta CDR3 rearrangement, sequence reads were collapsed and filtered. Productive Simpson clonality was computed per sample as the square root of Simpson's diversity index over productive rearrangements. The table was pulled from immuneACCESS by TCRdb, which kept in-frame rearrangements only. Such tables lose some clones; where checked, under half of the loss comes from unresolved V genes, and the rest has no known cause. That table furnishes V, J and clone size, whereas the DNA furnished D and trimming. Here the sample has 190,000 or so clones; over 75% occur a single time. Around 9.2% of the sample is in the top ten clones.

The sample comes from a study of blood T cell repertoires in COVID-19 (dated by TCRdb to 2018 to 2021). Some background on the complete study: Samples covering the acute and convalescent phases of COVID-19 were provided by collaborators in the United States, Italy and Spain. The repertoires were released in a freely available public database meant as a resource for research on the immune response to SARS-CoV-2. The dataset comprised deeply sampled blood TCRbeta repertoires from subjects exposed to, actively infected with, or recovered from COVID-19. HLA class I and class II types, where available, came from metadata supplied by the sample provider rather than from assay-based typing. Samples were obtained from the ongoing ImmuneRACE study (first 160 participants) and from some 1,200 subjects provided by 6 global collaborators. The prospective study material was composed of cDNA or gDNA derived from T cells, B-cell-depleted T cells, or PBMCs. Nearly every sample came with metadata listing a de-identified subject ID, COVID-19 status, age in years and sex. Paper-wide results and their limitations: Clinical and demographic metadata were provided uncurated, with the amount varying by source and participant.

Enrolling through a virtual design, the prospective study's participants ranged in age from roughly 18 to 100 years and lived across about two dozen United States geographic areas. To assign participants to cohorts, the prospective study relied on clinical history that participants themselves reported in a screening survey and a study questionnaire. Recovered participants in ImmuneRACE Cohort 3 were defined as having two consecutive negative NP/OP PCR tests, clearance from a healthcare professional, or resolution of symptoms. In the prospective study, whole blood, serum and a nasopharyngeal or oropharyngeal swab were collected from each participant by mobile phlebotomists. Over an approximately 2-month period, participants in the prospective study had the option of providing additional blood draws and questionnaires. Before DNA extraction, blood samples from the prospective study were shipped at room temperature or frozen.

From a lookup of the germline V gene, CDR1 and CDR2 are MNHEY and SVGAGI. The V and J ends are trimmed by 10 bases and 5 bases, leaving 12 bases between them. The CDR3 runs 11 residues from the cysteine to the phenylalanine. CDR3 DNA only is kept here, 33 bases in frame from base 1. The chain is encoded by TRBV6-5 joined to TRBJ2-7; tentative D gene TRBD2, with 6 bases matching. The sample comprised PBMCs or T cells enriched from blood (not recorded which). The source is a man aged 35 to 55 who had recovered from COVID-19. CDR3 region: CATTRNNEQYF. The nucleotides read TGTGCCACGACTAGAAACAACGAGCAGTACTTC.